This T cell receptor (beta chain) was identified during a study of cytomegalovirus exposure and HLA in healthy donors. Study conclusions and caveats: With later analysis, a missense DCLRE1C variant became linked to TCR beta V- and J-gene trimming. Segments of the TCR beta V type were, in most cases, productive about 90% or about 30% of the time in an earlier analysis.

CDR1 and CDR2 from the germline V gene are SGHAT and FQNNGV. V gave up 2 bases and J gave up 5 bases; unmatched junction bases: 12. The CDR3 sequence is 17 residues long. The PCR was carried out with 60 Vbeta primers and 13 Jbeta primers. TCRdb keeps only in-frame clones here, not all; method: immunoSEQ multiplex PCR. Its listing shows approximately 100,000 clones. As regards this clone: Its matching antigen is unknown.

This chain joins TRBV11-2 and TRBJ2-5; the match to TRBD2 covers 9 bases. Sequencing input: PBMCs. The sequence derives from a man aged 50 to 59 in good health and CMV-seronegative. CDR3 residues: CASSLRGAGGPSETQYF. CDR3 coding DNA: TGTGCCAGCAGCTTACGCGGGGCGGGGGGGCCGAGTGAGACCCAGTACTTC.